The 32 T cell receptor beta chains presented below share a single source sample, sequenced in a study of shared clonotypes between healthy human individuals. Sequencing used immunoSEQ multiplex PCR; TCRdb keeps in-frame clones, though not all of them. The sample yields 2.3 million or so clones, 80% to 95% seen once. Sequencing input: naive CD4+ T cells from PBMCs. Stated subset: CD45RA+ positively selected. The source of these receptors is a man in his late teens or twenties in good health. Some clones in this sample may be carry-over from other donors' samples.

This clone was observed a few times. Other DNA variants within this sample encode the same CDR3. The chain joins TRBV6-5 to TRBJ1-5, with D possibly matching TRBD1 (5 bases). Trimming stripped 0 bases from V and 1 base from J, with 7 bases between. The germline gives CDR1 MNHEY, CDR2 SVGAGI. The CDR3 contains 15 residues. CDR3 sequence (DNA): TGTGCCAGCAGTTACTCGTGGGGGAGCAATCAGCCCCAGCATTTT. Translated: CASSYSWGSNQPQHF.

The chain employs TRBV14 and TRBJ1-5; D ambiguous. The V gene lost 3 bases and the J gene lost 3 bases, with 9 bases spanning the gap. Germline CDR1 SGHDN, CDR2 FVKESK. The CDR3 runs to 14 residues. The CDR3 loop is CASSQLGYNQPQHF. The CDR3 DNA follows: TGTGCCAGCAGCCAGCTCGGATACAATCAGCCCCAGCATTTT.

The gene calls are TRBV15 and TRBJ2-4; possibly TRBD1 for D (5 bases). The ends were cut back, 5 bases at V and 3 bases at J, with 14 bases in the middle. CDR3 length: 15 residues. From germline, CDR1 is LNHNV and CDR2 YYDKDF (reference sequence). CDR3 in amino acids: CATSPRVTGKNIQYF. In DNA form, the CDR3 reads TGTGCCACCAGCCCCAGGGTGACGGGCAAAAACATTCAGTACTTC.

The V gene is TRBV5-1, the J gene TRBJ2-2, with 9 bases fitting TRBD1. From germline, CDR1 is SGHRS and CDR2 YFSETQ. J gave up 6 bases and V 2 bases, and 8 bases lay outside the gene matches. The CDR3 spans 16 residues. Here the CDR3 reads CASSLPGQGIPGELFF. The DNA of the CDR3 is TGCGCCAGCAGCTTACCGGGACAGGGTATCCCCGGGGAGCTGTTTTTT. The full variable domain, in which reference TRBV5-1 and TRBJ2-2 provide the parts outside the CDR3, is KAGVTQTPRYLIKTRGQQVTLSCSPISGHRSVSWYQQTPGQGLQFLFEYFSETQRNKGNFPGRFSGRQFSNSRSEMNVSTLELGDSALYLCASSLPGQGIPGELFFGEGSRLTVL.

The CDR3 region has the DNA TGTGCCAGCAGGGTGGGTAGTAAGAGCTCCTACGAGCAGTACTTC. This gives the protein CASRVGSKSSYEQYF. This chain joins TRBV28 and TRBJ2-7; D call uncertain. This CDR3 spans 15 amino acids. Trimming removed 6 bases at V and 0 bases at J, with 15 bases between. CDR1 MDHEN and CDR2 SYDVKM come from the germline V gene.

The sample holds one count of this clone. This sequence joins TRBV15 and TRBJ2-1; no clear D gene. Germline lookup yields CDR1 LNHNV and CDR2 YYDKDF (reference sequence). The CDR3 sequence is 14 residues long. V was trimmed by 0 bases and J by 10 bases, leaving 13 bases between them. The CDR3 coding sequence is TGTGCCACCAGCAGAGATTCGGGTCCGGAGGAGCAGTTCTTC. It codes for CATSRDSGPEEQFF.

V gene TRBV14 combines with J gene TRBJ2-6; D is uncertain. V lost 11 bases to trimming and J lost 0 bases, with 8 bases between them. CDR3 length: 13 residues. Germline CDR1 is SGHDN and CDR2 is FVKESK. This CDR3 is CASKDSGANVLTF. CDR3 in DNA: TGTGCCTCCAAGGACTCTGGGGCCAACGTCCTGACTTTC.

The chain joins TRBV6-5 to TRBJ1-2; TRBD1 is a possible D gene (6 bases). This CDR3 region has 13 residues. Germline-derived CDR1 and CDR2 are MNHEY and SVGAGI. Trimming removed 2 bases from V and 5 bases from J, with 9 bases in between. DNA of the CDR3: TGTGCCAGCAGTTACACGGACAGATATGGCTACACCTTC. Protein product: CASSYTDRYGYTF.

This chain connects TRBV28 to TRBJ1-5, with 8 bases lining up with TRBD1. Per germline, CDR1 MDHEN and CDR2 SYDVKM. CDR3 size: 15 residues. V lost 4 bases to trimming and J lost 6 bases; unmatched junction nucleotides: 8. CDR3 sequence reads: CASSSVGQGSQPQHF. The CDR3 DNA reads as TGTGCCAGCAGTTCAGTTGGACAGGGAAGTCAGCCCCAGCATTTT.

There are a few counts of this clone. The rearrangement joins TRBV7-9 to TRBJ2-3; D is possibly TRBD2 (6 bases). The V gene lost 4 bases and the J gene lost 0 bases, with 14 bases spanning the gap. The germline CDR1 and CDR2 sequences are SEHNR and FQNEAQ (reference sequence). The CDR3 is made up of 16 amino acids. In DNA, the CDR3 is TGTGCCAGCAGCTCTTCGAGGCGGGGTAGCACAGATACGCAGTATTTT. It is translated as CASSSSRRGSTDTQYF.

This clone was seen only once. The J gene is TRBJ1-2, the V gene TRBV5-4, with TRBD1 as a possible D gene (6 bases). The CDR3 contains 15 residues. Trimming shortened V by 3 bases and J by 0 bases, and 12 bases separated the two germline ends. Germline assignment: CDR1 SGHNT and CDR2 YYREEE (reference sequence). The DNA of the CDR3 is TGTGCCAGCAGCTCTGACAGGTCTGCTAACTATGGCTACACCTTC. This translates into CASSSDRSANYGYTF.

The chain joins TRBV11-2 to TRBJ2-3, with TRBD2 matching 7 bases. The V gene end was trimmed by 5 bases and the J gene end by 1 base; junction bases not matched to a gene: 6. From germline, CDR1 is SGHAT and CDR2 FQNNGV. This CDR3 has 15 residues. CDR3 coding DNA: TGTGCCAGCAGCCCTGGCGGGAGTCGCACAGATACGCAGTATTTT. Translation gives CASSPGGSRTDTQYF.

The rearrangement joins TRBV28 to TRBJ2-2, with 7 bases aligning to TRBD1. The ends lost 6 bases at V and 4 bases at J; junction bases unmatched: 8. The CDR3 consists of 15 residues. Germline V gene lookup returns CDR1 MDHEN and CDR2 SYDVKM. The CDR3 sequence: CASSGRGLGTGELFF. In nucleotides, the CDR3 is TGTGCCAGCAGCGGCAGGGGGTTGGGCACCGGGGAGCTGTTTTTT. Supplemented by reference TRBV28 and TRBJ2-2, the full variable domain reads DVKVTQSSRYLVKRTGEKVFLECVQDMDHENMFWYRQDPGLGLRLIYFSYDVKMKEKGDIPEGYSVSREKKERFSLILESASTNQTSMYLCASSGRGLGTGELFFGEGSRLTVL.

The CDR3 DNA follows: TGTGCCACCAGCAGAGAACAGGTATCTGGGGCCAACGTCCTGACTTTC. It codes for CATSREQVSGANVLTF. This rearrangement joins TRBV15 to TRBJ2-6, with D possibly being TRBD1 (5 bases). Germline values: CDR1 LNHNV, CDR2 YYDKDF (reference sequence). Trimming took off 0 bases at V and 1 base at J, with 7 bases between the two ends. This CDR3 has 16 amino acids.

This chain connects TRBV18 to TRBJ1-1; possible D gene TRBD1, 5 bases. The CDR3 loop spans 15 amino acids. Per germline, CDR1 KGHSH and CDR2 LQKENI. The V end was cut by 2 bases, the J end by 4 bases, with 14 bases between. As DNA, the CDR3 is TGTGCCAGCTCACCAGGGACTCCTGTGGGCACTGAAGCTTTCTTT. This translates into CASSPGTPVGTEAFF.

In its sample, this clone was seen once. The same CDR3 also results from other DNA sequences found in this sample. The chain joins TRBV5-4 to TRBJ2-3; TRBD2 matches at 9 bases. This CDR3 contains 16 residues. Germline CDR1 is SGHNT and CDR2 is YYREEE (reference sequence). The V gene end was trimmed by 0 bases and the J gene end by 2 bases; junction bases not matched to a gene: 4. The CDR3: CASSLGLAGSTDTQYF. The CDR3 DNA sequence: TGTGCCAGCAGCTTGGGTCTAGCGGGGTCCACAGATACGCAGTATTTT. Drawing the rest from reference TRBV5-4 and TRBJ2-3, the complete variable domain is ETGVTQSPTHLIKTRGQQVTLRCSSQSGHNTVSWYQQALGQGPQFIFQYYREEENGRGNFPPRFSGLQFPNYSSELNVNALELDDSALYLCASSLGLAGSTDTQYFGPGTRLTVL.

The J gene is TRBJ2-7, the V gene TRBV11-2; D gene unclear. The CDR3 is 11 residues long. V was clipped by 3 bases and J by 5 bases, with 5 bases between them. Germline values: CDR1 SGHAT, CDR2 FQNNGV. The DNA for the CDR3 is TGTGCCAGCAGCTTTTTGGACGAGCAGTACTTC. This encodes CASSFLDEQYF.

V and J are TRBV5-1 and TRBJ2-1; TRBD2 matches 7 bases. Germline V lookup: CDR1 SGHRS, CDR2 YFSETQ. CDR3 size: 15 residues. After removal of 4 bases from V and 6 bases from J, the junction contained 10 bases not matched to a gene. In nucleotides, the CDR3 is TGCGCCAGCAGCCCGGGGAGGGCCTTTGTCAATGAGCAGTTCTTC. It encodes CASSPGRAFVNEQFF.

The chain employs TRBV5-1 and TRBJ2-1; no clear D. Germline V lookup: CDR1 SGHRS, CDR2 YFSETQ. The ends were cut back, 5 bases at V and 6 bases at J, with 6 bases in the middle. The CDR3 loop spans 11 amino acids. The CDR3 DNA is TGCGCCAGCAGAGCATTCAATGAGCAGTTCTTC. The encoded protein is CASRAFNEQFF.

The J gene is TRBJ1-2, the V gene TRBV6-4; TRBD1 is a possible D gene (5 bases). V was clipped by 5 bases and J by 8 bases, with 12 bases between them. CDR1 is MRHNA, CDR2 SNTAGT, per germline. This CDR3 comprises 12 residues. CDR3: CASSNGAKGYTF. Written as DNA, the CDR3 is TGTGCCAGCAGTAACGGGGCTAAGGGCTACACCTTC.

This rearrangement joins TRBV28 to TRBJ1-2; 11 bases are shared with TRBD1. CDR3 size: 15 residues. The V and J ends lost 2 bases and 8 bases, in that order; junction bases with no gene match: 7. The germline V gene has CDR1 MDHEN and CDR2 SYDVKM. Written as DNA, the CDR3 is TGTGCCAGCAGTTTAACCCCGGGACAGGGGGGCGGCTACACCTTC. Residues: CASSLTPGQGGGYTF.

The chain recombines TRBV2 with TRBJ1-2; D gene uncertain. Germline V gene data show CDR1 as SNHLY and CDR2 as FYNNEI. This CDR3 region has 14 residues. The V end was cut by 3 bases, the J end by 4 bases, with 12 bases between. CDR3 sequence (DNA): TGTGCCAGCAGTGAGAACGGTTACGGCTATGGCTACACCTTC. Its translation is CASSENGYGYGYTF.

The rearrangement links TRBV10-2 to TRBJ2-7, with D tentatively TRBD2 (8 bases). The CDR3 spans 17 residues. CDR1 is WSHSY, CDR2 SAAADI, per germline. The V end lost 8 bases, the J end lost 0 bases, and 23 bases lay between the germline ends. The CDR3 DNA is TGCGCCAGCTCCCAGACGGGGGGGGCAGGGGGCTCCTACGAGCAGTACTTC. Its protein product is CASSQTGGAGGSYEQYF.

V usage is TRBV29-1 and J usage is TRBJ2-1; D possibly corresponds to TRBD1 (5 bases). V lost 4 bases and J lost 4, with 11 bases in between. The V gene's germline CDR1 is SQVTM and CDR2 ANQGSEA. The CDR3 is 13 residues long. In DNA, the CDR3 is TGCAGCGTTGCTCCAGGGCCTTACAATGAGCAGTTCTTC. Its protein product is CSVAPGPYNEQFF.

J is TRBJ2-5 and V is TRBV7-7; 7 bases are shared with TRBD2. CDR1 is SSHAT, CDR2 FNYEAQ, per germline (reference sequence). V trimming: 4 bases; J trimming: 4 bases; junction bases outside the gene matches: 15. The CDR3 is made up of 17 amino acids. In nucleotides, the CDR3 is TGTGCCAGCAGCTCCCGGGGATTCCAGCGGGAATTAGAGACCCAGTACTTC. Protein sequence: CASSSRGFQRELETQYF.

As concerns this clone: A junction end diverges from the germline sequence, so it may reflect a read error. The chain combines TRBV6-4 with TRBJ2-1, with 9 bases identical to TRBD2. The CDR3 covers 16 residues. Germline V gene sequence: CDR1 MRHNA, CDR2 SNTAGT. The CDR3 nucleotides read TGTGCCAGCAGTGACTCCGGCGGGAGGGCCTATAATGAGCAGTTCTTC. Protein product: CASSDSGGRAYNEQFF.

V usage is TRBV21-1 and J usage is TRBJ1-3; the tabulated D call, TRBD1, remains unverified against the DNA. TRBV21-1 is tagged as a pseudogene. CDR3 length equals 17 residues. The CDR3 sequence: CASSHPGQERSGNTIYF. The CDR3 coding sequence is TGTGCCAGCAGCCACCCAGGACAGGAGAGGTCCGGAAACACCATATATTTT.

This clone was observed a few times. The V call is TRBV6-5, the J call TRBJ1-2, with no clear D. This CDR3 contains 15 residues. Germline-derived CDR1 and CDR2 are MNHEY and SVGAGI. V shed 4 bases and J shed 7 bases, with 19 bases lying between them. This CDR3 reads CASSWSGSFQRGYTF. As DNA, the CDR3 is TGTGCCAGCAGTTGGTCGGGGTCTTTCCAACGTGGCTACACCTTC.

V usage is TRBV7-3 and J usage is TRBJ2-3, with D possibly being TRBD1 or TRBD2 (6 bases each). The CDR3 is 16 amino acids. Trimming removed 1 base from V and 0 bases from J, with 11 bases in between. Per germline, CDR1 SGHTA and CDR2 FQGTGA. CDR3 amino acids: CASSLNAGTSTDTQYF. The CDR3 DNA reads as TGTGCCAGCAGCTTAAATGCGGGGACAAGCACAGATACGCAGTATTTT. The whole variable domain, filled in from reference TRBV7-3 and TRBJ2-3, reads GAGVSQTPSNKVTEKGKYVELRCDPISGHTALYWYRQSLGQGPEFLIYFQGTGAADDSGLPNDRFFAVRPEGSVSTLKIQRTERGDSAVYLCASSLNAGTSTDTQYFGPGTRLTVL.

With regard to this clone: Different DNA sequences within this sample yield the same CDR3. The chain uses TRBV5-1 and TRBJ1-1; D perhaps matches TRBD1 (5 bases). Deletions cut 2 bases from V and 2 bases from J, with 10 bases between. The CDR3 length is 14 residues. In germline, CDR1 is SGHRS, CDR2 YFSETQ. CDR3 sequence (DNA): TGCGCCAGCAGCTTCGATGGGGGAAACACTGAAGCTTTCTTT. Its protein is CASSFDGGNTEAFF.

Remarks on this clone: Other DNA sequences of this sample code for an identical CDR3. The V gene is TRBV28, the J gene TRBJ1-2; D unresolved. Trimming cost V 3 bases and J 4 bases, with 6 bases left between them. Germline V CDR1 and CDR2: MDHEN, SYDVKM. The CDR3 runs 12 residues. CDR3 residues: CASSFSGYGYTF. CDR3 bases: TGTGCCAGCAGTTTTTCCGGCTATGGCTACACCTTC.

V gene TRBV2 combines with J gene TRBJ1-5; D not certain. Trimming stripped 3 bases from V and 11 bases from J, with 14 bases between. This CDR3 is built from 13 residues. Germline CDR1 and CDR2: SNHLY and FYNNEI. The CDR3 coding sequence is TGTGCCAGCAGTGAGGAGACTTTGGAGTCCCAGCATTTT. Translation: CASSEETLESQHF.